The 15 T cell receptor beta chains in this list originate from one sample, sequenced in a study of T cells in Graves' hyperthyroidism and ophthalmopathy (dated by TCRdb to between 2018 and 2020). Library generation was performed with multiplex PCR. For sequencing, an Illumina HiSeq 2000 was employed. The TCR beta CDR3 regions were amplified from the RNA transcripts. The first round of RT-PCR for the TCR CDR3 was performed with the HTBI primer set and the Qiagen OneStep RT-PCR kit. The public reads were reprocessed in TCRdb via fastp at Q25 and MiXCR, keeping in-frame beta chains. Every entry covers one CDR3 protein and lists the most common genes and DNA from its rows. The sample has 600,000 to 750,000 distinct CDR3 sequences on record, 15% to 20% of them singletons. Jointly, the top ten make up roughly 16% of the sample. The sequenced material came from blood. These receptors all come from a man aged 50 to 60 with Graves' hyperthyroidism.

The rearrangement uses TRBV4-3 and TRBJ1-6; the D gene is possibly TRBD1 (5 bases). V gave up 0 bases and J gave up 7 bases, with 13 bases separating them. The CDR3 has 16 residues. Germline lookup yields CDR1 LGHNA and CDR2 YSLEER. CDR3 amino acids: CASSQEGVMGNSPLHF. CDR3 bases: TGCGCCAGCAGCCAAGAAGGGGTCATGGGCAATTCACCCCTCCACTTT.

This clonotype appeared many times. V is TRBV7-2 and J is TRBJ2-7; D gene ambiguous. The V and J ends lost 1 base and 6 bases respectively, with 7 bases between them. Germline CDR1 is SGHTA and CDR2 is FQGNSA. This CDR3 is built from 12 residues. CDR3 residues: CASSLELGEQYF. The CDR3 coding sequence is TGTGCCAGCAGCTTAGAGTTGGGCGAGCAGTACTTC.

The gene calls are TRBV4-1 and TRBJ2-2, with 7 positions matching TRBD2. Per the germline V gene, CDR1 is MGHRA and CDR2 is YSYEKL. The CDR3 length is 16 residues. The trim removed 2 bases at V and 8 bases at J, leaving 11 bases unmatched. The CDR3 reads CASSQRTSREAGELFF. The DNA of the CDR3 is TGCGCCAGCAGCCAAAGGACTAGTCGAGAGGCTGGGGAGCTGTTTTTT.

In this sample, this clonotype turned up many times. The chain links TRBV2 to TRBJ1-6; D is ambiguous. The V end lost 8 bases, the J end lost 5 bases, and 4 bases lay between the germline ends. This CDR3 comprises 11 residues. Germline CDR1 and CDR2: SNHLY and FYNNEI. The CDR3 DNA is TGTGCCAGCTCAGATAATTCACCCCTCCACTTT. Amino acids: CASSDNSPLHF.

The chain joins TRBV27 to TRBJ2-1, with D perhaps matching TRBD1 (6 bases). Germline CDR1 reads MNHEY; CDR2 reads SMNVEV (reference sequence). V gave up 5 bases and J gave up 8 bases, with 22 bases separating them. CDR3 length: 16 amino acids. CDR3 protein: CASSTPDRWVPHEQFF. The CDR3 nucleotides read TGTGCCAGCAGTACTCCGGACAGATGGGTCCCCCATGAGCAGTTCTTC.

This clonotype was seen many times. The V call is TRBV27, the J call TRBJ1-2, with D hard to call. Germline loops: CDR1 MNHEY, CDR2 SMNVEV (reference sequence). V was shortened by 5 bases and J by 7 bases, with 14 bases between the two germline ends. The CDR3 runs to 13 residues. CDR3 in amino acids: CASSRSFGSGYTF. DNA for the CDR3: TGTGCCAGCAGTAGGAGCTTCGGATCTGGCTACACCTTC.

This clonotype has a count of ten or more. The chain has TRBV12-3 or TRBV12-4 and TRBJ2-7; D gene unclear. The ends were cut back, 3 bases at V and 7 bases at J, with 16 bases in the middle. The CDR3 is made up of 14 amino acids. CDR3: CASSFGQSWVEQYF. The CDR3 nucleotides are TGTGCCAGCAGTTTCGGTCAGTCCTGGGTGGAGCAGTACTTC.

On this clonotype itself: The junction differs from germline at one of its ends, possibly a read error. CDR3 in amino acids: CASSSLGGRIHNDQSF. The CDR3 DNA is TGTGCCAGCAGCTCCCTTGGTGGGAGGATCCACAATGATCAGTCCTTC. The V and J genes are TRBV11-2 and TRBJ2-1; a weak D match, TRBD2 (6 bases). Germline CDR1 is SGHAT and CDR2 is FQNNGV. CDR3 length: 16 residues.

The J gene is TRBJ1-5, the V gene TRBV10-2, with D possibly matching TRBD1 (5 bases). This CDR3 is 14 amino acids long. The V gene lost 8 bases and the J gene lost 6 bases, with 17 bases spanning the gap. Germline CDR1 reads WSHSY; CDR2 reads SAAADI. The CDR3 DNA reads TGCGCCAGCTCAGGCATCGGGGGACGTCAGCCCCAGCATTTT. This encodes CASSGIGGRQPQHF.

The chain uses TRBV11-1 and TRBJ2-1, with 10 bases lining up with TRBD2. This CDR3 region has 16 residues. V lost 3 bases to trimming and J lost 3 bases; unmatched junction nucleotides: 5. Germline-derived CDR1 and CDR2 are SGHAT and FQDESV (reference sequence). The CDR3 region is CASSFLAGGYYNEQFF. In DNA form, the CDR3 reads TGTGCCAGCAGCTTTTTAGCGGGAGGCTACTACAATGAGCAGTTCTTC. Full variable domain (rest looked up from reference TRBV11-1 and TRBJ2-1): EAEVAQSPRYKITEKSQAVAFWCDPISGHATLYWYRQILGQGPELLVQFQDESVVDDSQLPKDRFSAERLKGVDSTLKIQPAELGDSAMYLCASSFLAGGYYNEQFFGPGTRLTVL.

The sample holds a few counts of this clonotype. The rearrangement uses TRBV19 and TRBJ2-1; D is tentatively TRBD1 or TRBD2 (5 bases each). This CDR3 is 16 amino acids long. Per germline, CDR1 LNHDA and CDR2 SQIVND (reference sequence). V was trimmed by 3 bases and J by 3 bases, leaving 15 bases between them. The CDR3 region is CASSMNGGADYNEQFF. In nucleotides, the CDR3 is TGTGCCAGTAGTATGAATGGGGGAGCTGACTACAATGAGCAGTTCTTC.

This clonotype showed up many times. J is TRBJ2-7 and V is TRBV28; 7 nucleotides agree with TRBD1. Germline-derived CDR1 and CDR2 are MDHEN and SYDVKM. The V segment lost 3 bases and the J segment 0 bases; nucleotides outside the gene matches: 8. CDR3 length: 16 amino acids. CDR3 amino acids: CASSLIVAGGSYEQYF. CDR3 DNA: TGTGCCAGCAGTTTGATCGTCGCAGGGGGCTCCTACGAGCAGTACTTC.

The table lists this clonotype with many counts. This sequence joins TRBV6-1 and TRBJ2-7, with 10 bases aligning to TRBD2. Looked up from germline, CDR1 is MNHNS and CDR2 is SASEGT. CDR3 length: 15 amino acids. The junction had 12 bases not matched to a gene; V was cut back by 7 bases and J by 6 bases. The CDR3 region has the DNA TGTGCCAGCACTAAAGCTAGCGGGAGCCAGGGCGAGCAGTACTTC. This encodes CASTKASGSQGEQYF.

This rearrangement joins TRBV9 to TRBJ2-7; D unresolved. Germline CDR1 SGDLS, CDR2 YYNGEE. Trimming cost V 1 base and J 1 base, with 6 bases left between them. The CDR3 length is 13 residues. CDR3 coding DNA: TGTGCCAGCAGCGTACAGCCGTCCTACGAGCAGTACTTC. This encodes CASSVQPSYEQYF.

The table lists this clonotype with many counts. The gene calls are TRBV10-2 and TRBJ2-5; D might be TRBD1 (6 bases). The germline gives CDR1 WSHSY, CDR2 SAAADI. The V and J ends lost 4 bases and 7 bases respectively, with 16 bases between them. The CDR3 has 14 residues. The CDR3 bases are TGCGCCAGCAGTGCAGGGACACCGAGGGCGACCCAGTACTTC. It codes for CASSAGTPRATQYF.